Following are 9 T cell receptor beta chains from one sample sequenced in a study of blood T cell repertoires in COVID-19. Using immunoSEQ multiplex PCR, the repertoire was profiled, and TCRdb retains in-frame clones only, with some absent. Among over 200,000 clones, 90% to 95% were seen once, and the ten largest hold more than 1%. The sequenced sample consisted of PBMCs or T cells enriched from blood (not recorded which). These receptors were collected from a human donor in a cohort exposed to, infected with or recovered from COVID-19 (not recorded which). The donor label of this sample is uncertain.

V is TRBV6-5 and J is TRBJ2-7, with a possible D match to TRBD2 (5 bases). Germline CDR1 MNHEY, CDR2 SVGAGI. Trimming took off 11 bases at V and 6 bases at J, with 14 bases between the two ends. This CDR3 has 11 amino acids. The CDR3 DNA reads TGTGCCGTTGGGAGCTACTTCGAGCAGTACTTC. This translates into CAVGSYFEQYF.

V gene TRBV4-3 combines with J gene TRBJ2-3; possibly TRBD2 for D (7 bases). The CDR3 runs 15 residues. Trimming took 3 bases from V and 4 from J, leaving 14 bases between them. The V gene's germline CDR1 is LGHNA and CDR2 YSLEER. As DNA, the CDR3 is TGCGCCAGCAGCCACGGAGGGGGGGCTCCAGATACGCAGTATTTT. It specifies CASSHGGGAPDTQYF.

This chain connects TRBV7-8 to TRBJ1-6; 8 nucleotides line up with TRBD1. Germline V gives CDR1 SGHVS, CDR2 FQNEAQ. Trimming cost V 6 bases and J 0 bases; bases outside gene matches: 1. This CDR3 is 15 amino acids long. CDR3 in DNA: TGTGCCAGCAGGGACAGGGACTCCTATAATTCACCCCTCCACTTT. Its translation is CASRDRDSYNSPLHF.

This clone appeared a few times. J is TRBJ1-4 and V is TRBV19; tentatively, D is TRBD1 (5 bases). This CDR3 region has 16 residues. V was pared by 3 bases and J by 0 bases, with 11 bases between. Germline loops: CDR1 LNHDA, CDR2 SQIVND (reference sequence). This CDR3 is CASSIPRGTTNEKLFF. The CDR3 DNA is TGTGCCAGTAGTATCCCCCGGGGGACAACTAATGAAAAACTGTTTTTT. Complete variable domain (other parts from reference TRBV19 and TRBJ1-4): DGGITQSPKYLFRKEGQNVTLSCEQNLNHDAMYWYRQDPGQGLRLIYYSQIVNDFQKGDIAEGYSVSREKKESFPLTVTSAQKNPTAFYLCASSIPRGTTNEKLFFGSGTQLSVL.

CDR3 loop: CASSRRLGQGALGSPLHF. In DNA, the CDR3 is TGTGCCAGCTCTCGAAGGTTGGGACAGGGGGCGTTGGGTTCACCCCTCCACTTT. The chain joins TRBV18 to TRBJ1-6, with 12 bases fitting TRBD1. Trimming cost V 6 bases and J 9 bases; bases outside gene matches: 15. The V gene's germline CDR1 is KGHSH and CDR2 LQKENI. The CDR3 totals 18 residues.

This clone was detected only a few times. The chain combines TRBV19 with TRBJ2-7, with D possibly being TRBD2 (5 bases). Trimming took 5 bases from V and 3 from J, leaving 8 bases between them. Germline V gene lookup returns CDR1 LNHDA and CDR2 SQIVND (reference sequence). The CDR3 has 12 residues. The DNA for the CDR3 is TGTGCCAGTAGTCTCGGAGGCTACGAGCAGTACTTC. Its protein product is CASSLGGYEQYF.

This clone was observed a single time. The chain uses TRBV3-1 (or the pseudogene TRBV3-2) and TRBJ2-7, with D possibly being TRBD2 (7 bases). The CDR3 consists of 15 residues. CDR1 is LGHDT and CDR2 is YNNKEL in the germline V gene (reference sequence). With 1 base removed from V and 4 bases from J, the gap between germline ends came to 14 bases. The CDR3 DNA reads as TGTGCCAGCAGCCAAGTTGCGGGGGCCGCTTACGAGCAGTACTTC. It encodes CASSQVAGAAYEQYF.

V is TRBV6-4 and J is TRBJ2-6, with 9 positions matching TRBD1. Germline V gene sequence: CDR1 MRHNA, CDR2 SNTAGT. The CDR3 extends over 15 amino acids. Losses at the gene ends were 4 bases for V and 9 bases for J; bases not matched to a gene: 7. CDR3 sequence: CASSVPGQGHNVLTF. As DNA, the CDR3 is TGTGCCAGCAGTGTCCCGGGACAGGGTCACAACGTCCTGACTTTC.

This clone was detected only once. The DNA of the CDR3 is TGTGCCAGCTCACCAAGACACCTCTCTGGGGCCAACGTCCTGACTTTC. It encodes CASSPRHLSGANVLTF. The chain is built from TRBV18 and TRBJ2-6, with unresolved D. CDR1 is KGHSH and CDR2 is LQKENI in the germline V gene. V lost 2 bases and J lost 0, with 8 bases in between. The CDR3 totals 16 residues.